This T cell receptor (beta chain) was recorded in a study of T cell responses to AZD1222 COVID-19 vaccine. General study points: There were mostly white British donors and more females than males, and clonal diversity was possibly underestimated. Elevations in Spike-specific TCR breadth and depth followed administration of two AZD1222 doses. Among AZD1222 vaccinees, only six or seven were seropositive at baseline.

TCRdb's copy holds only in-frame clones and misses some; the assay was immunoSEQ multiplex PCR. Of 160,000 or so clones listed, approximately 90% are singletons. On this clone: The antigen is undetermined.

V lost 4 bases, J lost 6 bases, and 3 bases stayed unmatched. The CDR3 runs 13 residues. The germline V gene has CDR1 SGHVS and CDR2 FQNEAQ. Second doses were pooled across both intervals (about 4 or about 12 weeks). This TCR came from an adult who received the AZD1222 COVID-19 vaccine. This chain links TRBV7-8 with TRBJ1-5; 7 positions agree with TRBD1. The starting material was peripheral blood, obtained 28 days after the second AZD1222 dose. CDR3 sequence (DNA): TGTGCCAGCAGCTCGAACAGGGGTCAGCCCCAGCATTTT. This sequence encodes CASSSNRGQPQHF.